This T cell receptor (beta chain) was sequenced in a study of blood T cell repertoires in COVID-19. The assay was immunoSEQ multiplex PCR, and TCRdb's table has in-frame clones only and misses some. The sample lists roughly 100,000 clones; about 85% were seen once. The CDR3 runs 13 residues. Trimming pared 2 bases from V and 7 bases from J, leaving 6 bases between. Germline V gene sequence: CDR1 MNHEY, CDR2 SVGAGI. The chain links TRBV6-5 to TRBJ1-6; D unresolved. The clonotype was recovered from a middle-aged man with active COVID-19. The sample was peripheral blood. The CDR3 region has the DNA TGTGCCAGCAGTTACGGCCAAAATTCACCCCTCCACTTT. Its translation: CASSYGQNSPLHF.